The 10 T cell receptor beta chains in this list originate from one sample, sequenced in a study of T cell responses to AZD1222 COVID-19 vaccine. The method was immunoSEQ multiplex PCR; TCRdb's version includes in-frame clones alone and lacks a portion of them. Found here are about 120,000 clones, 70% to 90% of them singletons; the top ten hold roughly 3.9%. Sequences were derived from peripheral blood, sampled on day 0 of MenACWY control vaccination. These receptors all stem from an adult in good health.

The chain combines TRBV5-5 with TRBJ1-2; D not certain. Germline lookup yields CDR1 SGHKS and CDR2 YYEKEE (reference sequence). CDR3 length: 14 amino acids. V was pared by 3 bases and J by 0 bases, with 9 bases between. For the CDR3, the DNA is TGTGCCAGCAGCTCCTACAGAGCTAACTATGGCTACACCTTC. It codes for CASSSYRANYGYTF.

This clone was seen just once. This chain uses TRBV30 with TRBJ1-2; possible D gene TRBD1, 6 bases. Germline CDR1 reads GTSNPN; CDR2 reads SVGIG (reference sequence). This CDR3 has 13 residues. The ends were cut back, 3 bases at V and 4 bases at J, with 12 bases in the middle. CDR3 bases: TGTGCCTGGAGCGTGGGGGGCTCCTATGGCTACACCTTC. Residues: CAWSVGGSYGYTF.

This clone appeared once. The chain recombines TRBV30 with TRBJ2-1; a weak D match, TRBD1 (6 bases). CDR3 size: 13 residues. V was pared by 5 bases and J by 6 bases, with 14 bases between. Germline-derived CDR1 and CDR2 are GTSNPN and SVGIG (reference sequence). CDR3 loop: CAWGRADSNEQFF. CDR3 sequence (DNA): TGTGCCTGGGGTAGGGCGGACAGCAATGAGCAGTTCTTC.

The chain is built from TRBV7-9 and TRBJ2-2; D might be TRBD2 (5 bases). Trimming removed 2 bases from V and 1 base from J, with 8 bases in between. This CDR3 has 15 residues. Germline-derived CDR1 and CDR2 are SEHNR and FQNEAQ (reference sequence). The CDR3 bases are TGTGCCAGCAGCTTAATGGGGAGGAACACCGGGGAGCTGTTTTTT. This codes for CASSLMGRNTGELFF.

The rearrangement uses TRBV4-1 and TRBJ2-2, with D perhaps matching TRBD2 (5 bases). The germline CDR1 and CDR2 sequences are MGHRA and YSYEKL. With 1 base removed from V and 0 bases from J, the gap between germline ends came to 15 bases. The CDR3 consists of 18 residues. DNA of the CDR3: TGCGCCAGCAGCCAAGCTTATCTCGGGGTTCCGAACACCGGGGAGCTGTTTTTT. Its translation is CASSQAYLGVPNTGELFF.

The chain recombines TRBV6-5 with TRBJ1-6; the D is unclear. This CDR3 contains 15 residues. The germline V gene has CDR1 MNHEY and CDR2 SVGAGI. Trimming stripped 0 bases from V and 8 bases from J, with 11 bases between. The CDR3 region has the DNA TGTGCCAGCAGTTACTCATCACCCCCTCATTCACCCCTCCACTTT. This encodes CASSYSSPPHSPLHF.

This chain links TRBV6-5 with TRBJ1-2; maybe TRBD1 (5 bases). The CDR3 is 14 residues long. Per the germline V gene, CDR1 is MNHEY and CDR2 is SVGAGI. The germline V and J ends were trimmed by 3 bases and 4 bases, with 12 bases remaining between them. The CDR3 region is CASSYSREGYGYTF. CDR3 nucleotide sequence: TGTGCCAGCAGTTATTCCAGGGAAGGCTATGGCTACACCTTC.

In regard to this clone: Other DNA sequences in the sample encode the same CDR3. The rearrangement joins TRBV2 to TRBJ1-5; 9 nucleotides agree with TRBD1. The trim removed 7 bases at V and 2 bases at J, leaving 3 bases unmatched. Germline V gives CDR1 SNHLY, CDR2 FYNNEI. The CDR3 runs to 14 residues. The CDR3 region has the DNA TGTGCCAGCACCCGACAGGGGGGCAATCAGCCCCAGCATTTT. It yields the protein CASTRQGGNQPQHF.

The chain joins TRBV5-4 to TRBJ1-2; 8 nucleotides line up with TRBD1. Germline V gives CDR1 SGHNT, CDR2 YYREEE (reference sequence). The CDR3 loop spans 15 amino acids. V trimming: 4 bases; J trimming: 2 bases; junction bases outside the gene matches: 7. The DNA for the CDR3 is TGTGCCAGCAGCCCTAACAGACAGGGGAACTATGGCTACACCTTC. Amino acid sequence: CASSPNRQGNYGYTF.

V and J are TRBV3-1 (or the pseudogene TRBV3-2) and TRBJ1-1; D is unresolved. CDR3 length equals 14 residues. V was trimmed by 3 bases and J by 1 base, leaving 9 bases between them. CDR1 is LGHDT and CDR2 is YNNKEL in the germline V gene (reference sequence). The CDR3 protein is CASSQRTRNTEAFF. CDR3 in DNA: TGTGCCAGCAGCCAGCGGACTAGGAACACTGAAGCTTTCTTT.